This T cell receptor beta chain derives from a study of CD4 T cells in relation to SARS-CoV-2 and coronaviruses. For the study at large: The negative reference was HIV-1 Nef peptide pool or peptide-free culture.

CD4+ T cells from unexposed donors were obtained before the COVID-19 pandemic (2011-2018). The cells were cultured for about 10 days before CD4+ T cells were isolated. Testing used SARS-CoV-2 S/N and four cold-coronavirus spikes on unexposed-donor CD4+ T cells, cells permitting. Of note for this clone: The antigen remains undetermined.

V was clipped by 5 bases and J by 4 bases, with 11 bases between them. Germline CDR1 is MNHEY and CDR2 is SVGAGI. This CDR3 spans 13 amino acids. Sequencing was performed with immunoSEQ multiplex PCR; in TCRdb, only in-frame clones are kept and a portion is missing. The top ten hold roughly 28% of the sample, which has 10,000 to 13,000 clones, 80% to 90% seen once. The sequenced sample consisted of CD4+ T cells from PBMCs, cultured in vitro. The clonotype originates from a human donor in good health. The V and J genes are TRBV6-5 and TRBJ1-1, with D uncertain. In DNA, the CDR3 is TGTGCCAGCAGTCCTCGACCCGGCACTGAAGCTTTCTTT. Amino acid sequence: CASSPRPGTEAFF.